The 10 T cell receptor beta chains presented below share a single source sample, sequenced in a study of blood T cell repertoires in COVID-19. Profiled with immunoSEQ multiplex PCR; TCRdb holds only in-frame clones, not every one. Of about 120,000 clones detected, roughly 84% appear once; the ten largest clones hold around 4.2%. Material for sequencing was PBMCs or T cells enriched from blood (not recorded which). The receptors derive from a young woman who had recovered from COVID-19.

The CDR3 loop is CAWREGVAYEQYF. The CDR3 DNA reads TGTGCCTGGAGAGAGGGAGTGGCCTACGAGCAGTACTTC. This chain joins TRBV30 and TRBJ2-7; possible D gene TRBD2, 5 bases. Trimming left V 3 bases short and J 2 bases short, with 11 bases between. Germline loops: CDR1 GTSNPN, CDR2 SVGIG (reference sequence). The CDR3 contains 13 residues.

This clone was seen a handful of times. The chain has TRBV19 and TRBJ2-7; TRBD1 might be the D (5 bases). V lost 3 bases and J lost 3, with 18 bases in between. The CDR3 is 16 residues long. Looked up from germline, CDR1 is LNHDA and CDR2 is SQIVND (reference sequence). CDR3 DNA: TGTGCCAGTAGTATCTCCTCCTATGGGGCGCTCTACGAGCAGTACTTC. Its protein is CASSISSYGALYEQYF.

The CDR3 DNA sequence: TGCGCCAGCAGCTTGCCCGGGACTCCTAAAGAGACCCAGTACTTC. It encodes CASSLPGTPKETQYF. The genes are TRBV5-1 and TRBJ2-5, with D perhaps TRBD2 (6 bases). CDR1 is SGHRS and CDR2 is YFSETQ in the germline V gene. There are 15 residues in the CDR3. The V end lost 1 base, the J end lost 3 bases, and 13 bases lay between the germline ends.

The rearrangement links TRBV5-1 to TRBJ2-3, with TRBD2 as a possible D gene (5 bases). The CDR3 has 17 amino acids. The V end lost 0 bases, the J end lost 4 bases, and 18 bases lay between the germline ends. CDR1 and CDR2 (germline): SGHRS, YFSETQ. DNA of the CDR3: TGCGCCAGCAGCTTGGGTCCTGTGCGAGGGTTCGCAGATACGCAGTATTTT. Residues: CASSLGPVRGFADTQYF.

The chain recombines TRBV7-2 with TRBJ2-3, with TRBD2 matching over 7 bases. The V gene's germline CDR1 is SGHTA and CDR2 FQGNSA. V lost 4 bases to trimming and J lost 0 bases; unmatched junction nucleotides: 7. This CDR3 is 16 amino acids long. The CDR3 sequence is CASSYRLAVSTDTQYF. CDR3 sequence (DNA): TGTGCCAGCAGCTACCGACTAGCCGTTAGCACAGATACGCAGTATTTT.

The chain joins TRBV2 to TRBJ2-3; 7 positions agree with TRBD2. The CDR3 runs to 17 residues. CDR1 is SNHLY and CDR2 is FYNNEI in the germline V gene. The ends lost 6 bases at V and 0 bases at J; junction bases unmatched: 12. DNA of the CDR3: TGTGCCAGCAGCAAGCCTAGCGTCGGGGGGAGCACAGATACGCAGTATTTT. This translates into CASSKPSVGGSTDTQYF.

The chain recombines TRBV12-3 or TRBV12-4 with TRBJ2-2; weak D call: TRBD1 (5 bases). V was shortened by 6 bases and J by 8 bases, with 10 bases between the two germline ends. The CDR3 consists of 12 residues. As DNA, the CDR3 is TGTGCCAGCAGGCAGCAGGGAGGGGAGCTGTTTTTT. Amino acids: CASRQQGGELFF.

The J gene is TRBJ1-4, the V gene TRBV7-9; D is possibly TRBD1 (5 bases). V lost 5 bases, J lost 5 bases, and 15 bases lay in between. Germline assignment: CDR1 SEHNR and CDR2 FQNEAQ (reference sequence). The CDR3 spans 15 residues. The chain's CDR3 is CASSLTQGSNEKLFF. In nucleotides, the CDR3 is TGTGCCAGCAGCCTGACCCAGGGCTCAAATGAAAAACTGTTTTTT.

The V call is TRBV27, the J call TRBJ2-6; D not certain. The V end lost 5 bases, the J end lost 7 bases, and 6 bases lay between the germline ends. Germline V gene data show CDR1 as MNHEY and CDR2 as SMNVEV (reference sequence). The CDR3 covers 12 residues. CDR3 sequence: CASSATANVLTF. In DNA form, the CDR3 reads TGTGCCAGCAGTGCAACAGCCAACGTCCTGACTTTC. The whole variable domain, filled in from reference TRBV27 and TRBJ2-6, reads EAQVTQNPRYLITVTGKKLTVTCSQNMNHEYMSWYRQDPGLGLRQIYYSMNVEVTDKGDVPEGYKVSRKEKRNFPLILESPSPNQTSLYFCASSATANVLTFGAGSRLTVL.

The genes are TRBV7-2 and TRBJ1-6, with D perhaps matching TRBD1 (6 bases). Germline assignment: CDR1 SGHTA and CDR2 FQGNSA. V was trimmed by 3 bases and J by 5 bases, leaving 14 bases between them. The CDR3 runs 16 residues. The CDR3 DNA follows: TGTGCCAGCAGCTTCTACGGGACACTGAATAATTCACCCCTCCACTTT. This encodes CASSFYGTLNNSPLHF.